A single sample is the source of the 18 T cell receptor beta chains below, sequenced in a study of siplizumab effects on memory and regulatory T cells. Sequenced by immunoSEQ multiplex PCR; TCRdb stores in-frame clones only, minus some. The table includes thousands of clones, around 33% detected once. These TCRs' antigens remain unknown. The authors kept the mixed lymphocyte reaction cells in coculture at 37°C for roughly six days. The sample taken for sequencing was CFSE-low (dividing) CD8+ T cells sorted from an allogeneic mixed lymphocyte reaction. These receptors were obtained from a human donor in good health; the cells came from an allogeneic mixed lymphocyte reaction.

CDR3 nucleotides: TGTGCCAGTAGTATTTCGGAGCAAGAGACCCAGTACTTC. Protein product: CASSISEQETQYF. V usage is TRBV19 and J usage is TRBJ2-5; D gene unclear. This CDR3 region has 13 residues. The germline gives CDR1 LNHDA, CDR2 SQIVND (reference sequence). V was clipped by 3 bases and J by 2 bases, with 7 bases between them.

This clone is medium-sized in the sample. The genes are TRBV19 and TRBJ1-5; D is undetermined. CDR3 length: 14 amino acids. V shed 5 bases and J shed 5 bases, with 13 bases lying between them. Germline V gives CDR1 LNHDA, CDR2 SQIVND (reference sequence). The CDR3 DNA reads as TGTGCCAGTAGTGATCCCAGCCCCTATCAGCCCCAGCATTTT. Translated: CASSDPSPYQPQHF.

This clone was counted between two and nine times. The rearrangement joins TRBV7-2 to TRBJ1-2; D perhaps matches TRBD1 (5 bases). CDR1 is SGHTA, CDR2 FQGNSA, per germline. CDR3 size: 15 residues. Deletions cut 1 base from V and 6 bases from J, with 15 bases between. CDR3 nucleotide sequence: TGTGCCAGCAGCTTAGTAGGGGAGACGTTGAATGGCTACACCTTC. It is translated as CASSLVGETLNGYTF.

The chain is built from TRBV11-1 and TRBJ2-1; tentative D call: TRBD2 (6 bases). The CDR3 has 18 amino acids. Germline CDR1 is SGHAT and CDR2 is FQDESV (reference sequence). V gave up 1 base and J gave up 6 bases, with 22 bases separating them. As DNA, the CDR3 is TGTGCCAGCAGCTTAGATAGGGACTCCCCCTCGCCGATCAATGAGCAGTTCTTC. It codes for CASSLDRDSPSPINEQFF.

The chain recombines TRBV4-1 with TRBJ1-5; D remains ambiguous. There are 15 residues in the CDR3. Trimming pared 0 bases from V and 6 bases from J, leaving 12 bases between. CDR1 and CDR2 from the germline V gene are MGHRA and YSYEKL. CDR3 protein: CASSQDLGRAQPQHF. CDR3 sequence (DNA): TGCGCCAGCAGCCAAGATCTAGGTAGGGCTCAGCCCCAGCATTTT.

The chain carries TRBV4-1 and TRBJ2-1; 8 bases match TRBD1. The germline CDR1 and CDR2 sequences are MGHRA and YSYEKL. The CDR3 length is 17 residues. The V and J ends lost 0 bases and 6 bases, in that order; junction bases with no gene match: 10. CDR3 amino acids: CASSQDRSDRGSNEQFF. CDR3 DNA sequence: TGCGCCAGCAGCCAAGATAGAAGCGACAGGGGATCCAATGAGCAGTTCTTC.

This clone qualifies as medium-sized. The V and J genes are TRBV28 and TRBJ2-1; no clear D. Per germline, CDR1 MDHEN and CDR2 SYDVKM. The CDR3 totals 15 residues. V dropped 5 bases and J dropped 4 bases, with 15 bases sitting between them. CDR3 protein: CASSPSKKAYNEQFF. Written as DNA, the CDR3 is TGTGCCAGCAGTCCCAGTAAGAAGGCATACAATGAGCAGTTCTTC.

This chain uses TRBV9 with TRBJ2-6; the D is unclear. Trimming removed 4 bases at V and 0 bases at J, with 5 bases between. This CDR3 spans 14 amino acids. Per germline, CDR1 SGDLS and CDR2 YYNGEE. The CDR3: CASSQHSGANVLTF. The CDR3 DNA reads TGTGCCAGCAGCCAGCACTCTGGGGCCAACGTCCTGACTTTC.

This sequence joins TRBV7-9 and TRBJ1-2, with 8 bases aligning to TRBD1. The germline V gene has CDR1 SEHNR and CDR2 FQNEAQ (reference sequence). CDR3 length equals 15 residues. V lost 6 bases to trimming and J lost 1 base; unmatched junction nucleotides: 7. The DNA for the CDR3 is TGTGCCAGCAGTGGACAGGGAACCGGTAACTATGGCTACACCTTC. Its protein product is CASSGQGTGNYGYTF.

The rearrangement links TRBV18 to TRBJ2-5; the D gene is possibly TRBD1 (5 bases). The CDR3 is 13 amino acids. Germline V CDR1 and CDR2: KGHSH, LQKENI. The V end lost 1 base, the J end lost 3 bases, and 6 bases lay between the germline ends. The CDR3 DNA is TGTGCCAGCTCACCACGACAGAAAGAGACCCAGTACTTC. The encoded protein is CASSPRQKETQYF. Drawing the rest from reference TRBV18 and TRBJ2-5, the complete variable domain is NAGVMQNPRHLVRRRGQEARLRCSPMKGHSHVYWYRQLPEEGLKFMVYLQKENIIDESGMPKERFSAEFPKEGPSILRIQQVVRGDSAAYFCASSPRQKETQYFGPGTRLLVL.

By sample fraction, this clone is medium-sized. The V gene is TRBV11-2, the J gene TRBJ2-3, with D possibly being TRBD2 (6 bases). The germline V gene encodes CDR1 SGHAT and CDR2 FQNNGV. The germline V and J ends were trimmed by 2 bases and 3 bases, with 21 bases remaining between them. CDR3 size: 18 residues. The CDR3 bases are TGTGCCAGCAGCTTATGGGGTCGACTAGATTTTAGTACAGATACGCAGTATTTT. Its translation: CASSLWGRLDFSTDTQYF.

The table lists this clone with a few counts. The rearrangement joins TRBV7-8 to TRBJ2-3; TRBD2 agrees at 7 bases. CDR3 length equals 15 residues. Trimming cost V 1 base and J 5 bases; bases outside gene matches: 6. Germline CDR1 is SGHVS and CDR2 is FQNEAQ. CDR3 residues: CASSLVGRAGDTQYF. The CDR3 DNA sequence: TGTGCCAGCAGCTTAGTGGGGAGGGCTGGAGATACGCAGTATTTT.

This chain connects TRBV11-3 to TRBJ2-2; a possible D gene is TRBD1 (5 bases). The ends were cut back, 5 bases at V and 0 bases at J, with 10 bases in the middle. The germline gives CDR1 SGHNT, CDR2 YENEEA. This CDR3 is built from 15 residues. CDR3 protein: CASSLTGANTGELFF. In nucleotides, the CDR3 is TGTGCCAGCAGCCTAACAGGCGCGAACACCGGGGAGCTGTTTTTT.

The rearrangement uses TRBV19 and TRBJ2-7; D is undetermined. This CDR3 spans 13 amino acids. Germline CDR1 and CDR2: LNHDA and SQIVND (reference sequence). Trimming left V 2 bases short and J 6 bases short, with 11 bases between. CDR3 sequence reads: CASSISHNIEQYF. CDR3 DNA: TGTGCCAGTAGTATATCACATAATATCGAGCAGTACTTC.

The rearrangement uses TRBV4-1 and TRBJ1-5; D remains unclear. Germline-derived CDR1 and CDR2 are MGHRA and YSYEKL. The CDR3 has 16 amino acids. The V and J ends lost 0 bases and 7 bases respectively, with 16 bases between them. CDR3 nucleotides: TGCGCCAGCAGCCAAGATCAATATAGTGTACTCCAGCCCCAGCATTTT. This sequence encodes CASSQDQYSVLQPQHF.

The chain's CDR3 is CSASFFFQDTINTGELFF. CDR3 bases: TGCAGCGCGTCGTTTTTCTTTCAGGACACGATAAACACCGGGGAGCTGTTTTTT. V and J are TRBV29-1 and TRBJ2-2, with a tentative D call TRBD1 (5 bases). Germline V gene lookup returns CDR1 SQVTM and CDR2 ANQGSEA. V was cut by 7 bases and J by 2 bases, with 26 bases left in between. CDR3 length: 18 amino acids.

The chain carries TRBV14 and TRBJ2-3, with D possibly matching TRBD2 (6 bases). Germline CDR1 and CDR2: SGHDN and FVKESK. V lost 2 bases to trimming and J lost 6 bases, with 15 bases between them. The CDR3 has 15 residues. The CDR3 region is CASSQRVTSGDTQYF. The CDR3 region has the DNA TGTGCCAGCAGCCAAAGGGTCACCAGCGGGGATACGCAGTATTTT.

V and J are TRBV19 and TRBJ2-7, with a tentative D call TRBD1 (6 bases). CDR1 and CDR2 from the germline V gene are LNHDA and SQIVND (reference sequence). The CDR3 covers 14 residues. Between the trimmed V and J ends, which lost 6 bases and 1 base, there was a span of 13 bases. The CDR3, as DNA: TGTGCCAGTAGCCCGACAGGCAAATCCTACGAGCAGTACTTC. It is translated as CASSPTGKSYEQYF.